These 4 T cell receptor beta chains were sequenced from one sample in a study of T cell responses to AZD1222 COVID-19 vaccine. Only in-frame clones appear in the TCRdb table, and some are missing; sequencing was by immunoSEQ multiplex PCR. Among 100,000 to 150,000 clones, 90% were seen once, and the ten largest hold less than 8.5%. The sample here was peripheral blood, taken on day 0 of AZD1222 vaccination. These receptor sequences come from an adult in good health.

This clone was observed a handful of times. The chain has TRBV4-3 and TRBJ2-2; D not certain. V lost 3 bases and J lost 4, with 6 bases in between. Germline CDR1 LGHNA, CDR2 YSLEER. The CDR3 is 13 residues long. In DNA, the CDR3 is TGCGCCAGCAGCCAGCGTACCACCGGGGAGCTGTTTTTT. Encoded protein: CASSQRTTGELFF.

The chain recombines TRBV19 with TRBJ1-1, with a possible D match to TRBD1 (5 bases). Germline V gene sequence: CDR1 LNHDA, CDR2 SQIVND (reference sequence). Trimming cost V 3 bases and J 1 base, with 27 bases left between them. The CDR3 length is 20 residues. The CDR3 DNA follows: TGTGCCAGTAGTATCTCAAGGGGCTCGTCAAAATTTAATTGGAACACTGAAGCTTTCTTT. It encodes CASSISRGSSKFNWNTEAFF.

This clone was counted a single time. The rearrangement joins TRBV15 to TRBJ1-2; D may be TRBD1 (6 bases). V shed 10 bases and J shed 1 base, with 22 bases lying between them. Germline V gene sequence: CDR1 LNHNV, CDR2 YYDKDF (reference sequence). CDR3 length: 16 amino acids. DNA of the CDR3: TGTGCCAGCTCGTGGGGGGCGGCCAAAAGTAACTATGGCTACACCTTC. Translated: CASSWGAAKSNYGYTF.

This chain links TRBV24-1 with TRBJ2-1; 7 bases are a match to TRBD2. CDR1 is KGHDR and CDR2 is SFDVKD in the germline V gene. The CDR3 runs 15 residues. V lost 4 bases and J lost 6; bases outside the gene matches: 8. The CDR3 DNA reads TGTGCCACCAGTGAGCCGGGGGGTCTGAGCAATGAGCAGTTCTTC. It translates to CATSEPGGLSNEQFF.